The 5 T cell receptor beta chains presented below share a single source sample, sequenced in a study of blood T cell repertoires in COVID-19 (dated by TCRdb to the early 2020s). The library was built by means of the immunoSEQ multiplex PCR assay. Imported from immuneACCESS, the table was reduced by TCRdb to in-frame sequences with V and J called. These copies leave out some clones; in studies compared against another copy, an unresolved V gene accounts for under half, and the cause of the remainder is not known. In this sample the table shows about 160,000 clones, approximately 92% of which occur a single time. About 4.8% of the sample belongs to the ten largest clones. Material: peripheral blood. The receptors originated from a young man with COVID-19, enrolled during active disease.

V gene TRBV25-1 combines with J gene TRBJ2-2; 8 positions agree with TRBD1. CDR1 and CDR2 (germline): MGHDK, SYGVNS. The length of the CDR3 is 16 residues. V lost 2 bases to trimming and J lost 4 bases; unmatched junction nucleotides: 6. The CDR3 DNA sequence: TGTGCCAGCAGTGAACTCAGGGGGCTGGCCACCGGGGAGCTGTTTTTT. Residues: CASSELRGLATGELFF.

The V and J genes are TRBV19 and TRBJ1-2; a weak D match, TRBD1 (6 bases). CDR1 is LNHDA and CDR2 is SQIVND in the germline V gene (reference sequence). With 6 bases removed from V and 6 bases from J, the gap between germline ends came to 26 bases. This CDR3 has 17 residues. This CDR3 is CASRLDHSQGNWNGYTF. The CDR3, as DNA: TGTGCCAGTAGACTCGACCACTCACAGGGAAATTGGAATGGCTACACCTTC.

CDR3 coding DNA: TGTGCCAGTAGTATCGGACAACTGAACACTGAAGCTTTCTTT. This gives the protein CASSIGQLNTEAFF. J is TRBJ1-1 and V is TRBV19; weak D call: TRBD1 (5 bases). The CDR3 has 14 residues. Germline V CDR1 and CDR2: LNHDA, SQIVND (reference sequence). With 3 bases removed from V and 0 bases from J, the gap between germline ends came to 8 bases.

The chain employs TRBV7-2 and TRBJ2-1, with 8 bases lining up with TRBD2. Per the germline V gene, CDR1 is SGHTA and CDR2 is FQGNSA. The trim removed 5 bases at V and 8 bases at J, leaving 8 bases unmatched. This CDR3 comprises 14 residues. The CDR3 region has the DNA TGTGCCAGCAGCCGGAGCGGGAGAACCCATGAGCAGTTCTTC. This sequence encodes CASSRSGRTHEQFF.

This clone has only one observation. V and J are TRBV15 and TRBJ1-5; TRBD1 matches 9 bases. Germline V gene sequence: CDR1 LNHNV, CDR2 YYDKDF (reference sequence). This CDR3 region has 15 residues. V lost 1 base, J lost 4 bases, and 2 bases stayed unmatched. The CDR3 DNA follows: TGTGCCACCAGCAGAGCGACAGGGGGGAATCAGCCCCAGCATTTT. Translated: CATSRATGGNQPQHF.